This TCR beta chain emerged from a study of T-cell reconstitution after alpha-beta-depleted transplantation in children. The table lists this clonotype with a few counts. The TCRbeta library was prepared with unique molecular identifiers. TCRdb reprocessed the PCR reads via MiXCR and lists one record per CDR3 protein. The sample records 360,000 or so distinct CDR3 sequences, about a fifth being singletons. The trim removed 4 bases at V and 9 bases at J, leaving 10 bases unmatched. Germline CDR1 KGHDR, CDR2 SFDVKD. The CDR3 totals 15 residues. The specimen comprised PBMCs from the stem cell graft donor, sampled from the stem cell graft. The chain couples TRBV24-1 to TRBJ2-1; TRBD1 aligns across 8 bases. The clonotype originates from a human donor who donated a stem cell graft to a child with acute myeloid leukemia. The CDR3 DNA reads as TGTGCCACCAGTGAACCCGGACAGGGTGGGGCTGAGCAGTTCTTC. It yields the protein CATSEPGQGGAEQFF.